This TCR beta chain emerged from a study of post-analysis software for immune sequencing data. Background on the study: Some patients lacked subtype; others had relapsing-remitting, secondary progressive or progressive-relapsing disease. General study results and limits: Clustering by F measure revealed strong co-clustering among samples prepared together in one batch. TRBV segments more frequent in patients than in controls numbered roughly 5 and included TRBV5-6, TRBV5-1 and TRBV20-1.

Looked up from germline, CDR1 is PRHDT and CDR2 is FYEKMQ (reference sequence). After removal of 1 base from V and 2 bases from J, the junction contained 13 bases not matched to a gene. The length of the CDR3 is 18 residues. This clonotype was found once. The antigen is unknown. The TCR beta cDNA libraries carried unique molecular identifiers. The authors obtained roughly 500,000 cDNA molecules from roughly 1 to 10 million T cells. MiXCR, applied by TCRdb to the PCR reads, yields one record per CDR3 protein. The data show some 800,000 distinct CDR3 sequences, roughly 50% seen once. Sequences were obtained from blood. The source is a girl aged 5-17 years with multiple sclerosis. The V call is TRBV13, the J call TRBJ2-5, with 7 positions matching TRBD2. The CDR3 bases are TGTGCCAGCAGCTTAGCGGGAGGACCCCTAAAGGAACAAGAGACCCAGTACTTC. Translating gives CASSLAGGPLKEQETQYF.